The 14 T cell receptor beta chains listed next were all sequenced from one sample in a study of control samples from healthy donors and cancer patients. Here immunoSEQ multiplex PCR was the method, and the copy in TCRdb shows in-frame clones only, minus some. The data show around 42,000 clones, roughly 80% seen once. The material sequenced was blood. The receptors here all came from a man between 60 and 75 years old in good health.

The chain uses TRBV5-1 and TRBJ2-1, with TRBD1 matching over 8 bases. Germline V CDR1 and CDR2: SGHRS, YFSETQ. This CDR3 has 14 amino acids. V was pared by 4 bases and J by 4 bases, with 4 bases of the junction left unmatched. CDR3 nucleotides: TGCGCCAGCAGCCCCGGACAGGGTTACAATGAGCAGTTCTTC. Its translation is CASSPGQGYNEQFF.

The chain employs TRBV28 and TRBJ1-3, with TRBD1 matching 7 bases. Germline-derived CDR1 and CDR2 are MDHEN and SYDVKM. CDR3 length: 16 residues. V was pared by 8 bases and J by 7 bases, with 17 bases of the junction left unmatched. As DNA, the CDR3 is TGTGCCAGCGGGACGACAGGGTACGGCGGTGGGAACACCATATATTTT. Its protein product is CASGTTGYGGGNTIYF. Supplemented by reference TRBV28 and TRBJ1-3, the full variable domain reads DVKVTQSSRYLVKRTGEKVFLECVQDMDHENMFWYRQDPGLGLRLIYFSYDVKMKEKGDIPEGYSVSREKKERFSLILESASTNQTSMYLCASGTTGYGGGNTIYFGEGSWLTVV.

This clone is medium-sized. This chain uses TRBV9 with TRBJ2-2, with D perhaps being TRBD1 or TRBD2 (5 bases each). The CDR3 totals 16 residues. CDR1 SGDLS and CDR2 YYNGEE come from the germline V gene. Trimming removed 1 base at V and 4 bases at J, with 14 bases between. The CDR3 coding sequence is TGTGCCAGCAGCGTATCCCGGGACCACGGCACCGGGGAGCTGTTTTTT. Amino acid sequence: CASSVSRDHGTGELFF.

The chain has TRBV5-6 and TRBJ2-7, with a weak D call TRBD2 (5 bases). The CDR3 consists of 15 residues. Per the germline V gene, CDR1 is SGHDT and CDR2 is YYEEEE. The V and J ends lost 4 bases and 9 bases respectively, with 23 bases between them. CDR3 loop: CASSLGGLLGRGQYF. The DNA of the CDR3 is TGTGCCAGCAGCCTCGGCGGACTCTTAGGTCGTGGGCAGTACTTC.

This clone was counted a few times. The chain uses TRBV2 and TRBJ2-7, with D possibly matching TRBD2 (8 bases). V dropped 6 bases and J dropped 5 bases, with 20 bases sitting between them. This CDR3 has 15 residues. Germline CDR1 is SNHLY and CDR2 is FYNNEI. The CDR3 nucleotides are TGTGCCAGCAGGGCGGTTAGCGGGACAGCCGACGAGCAGTACTTC. Amino acids: CASRAVSGTADEQYF.

This clone was found once. This chain joins TRBV7-3 and TRBJ2-1, with D hard to call. V was pared by 1 base and J by 4 bases, with 5 bases between. Germline V gene data show CDR1 as SGHTA and CDR2 as FQGTGA. This CDR3 has 13 amino acids. In DNA, the CDR3 is TGTGCCAGCAGCTTAAAACCTTACAATGAGCAGTTCTTC. It specifies CASSLKPYNEQFF.

The V call is TRBV12-3 or TRBV12-4, the J call TRBJ1-1; D not certain. V lost 2 bases to trimming and J lost 7 bases, with 5 bases between them. The CDR3 extends over 11 amino acids. The chain's CDR3 is CASSLRYEAFF. CDR3 bases: TGTGCCAGCAGTTTAAGGTATGAAGCTTTCTTT.

This clone has only one observation. Mismatch with germline at one junction end may stem from a read error. The rearrangement links TRBV27 to TRBJ2-3, with 10 nucleotides matching TRBD1. CDR1 is MNHEY, CDR2 SMNVEV, per germline (reference sequence). This CDR3 has 15 amino acids. CDR3 coding DNA: TGTGCCAGCAGTTCCCGACAGGGGGCGCACAGATACGCAGTATTT. The encoded protein is CASSSRQGAHRYAVF.

V is TRBV10-3 and J is TRBJ1-1, with 7 positions matching TRBD1. The CDR3 loop spans 13 amino acids. V gave up 10 bases and J gave up 1 base; unmatched junction bases: 6. Per germline, CDR1 ENHRY and CDR2 SYGVKD. The CDR3: CATAGTENTEAFF. CDR3 DNA sequence: TGTGCCACCGCCGGGACAGAGAACACTGAAGCTTTCTTT.

This clone is labeled medium-sized (0.01 to 0.1%). This chain connects TRBV7-9 to TRBJ1-1; unclear D gene. The CDR3 runs 16 residues. The ends were cut back, 2 bases at V and 4 bases at J, with 17 bases in the middle. The germline V gene encodes CDR1 SEHNR and CDR2 FQNEAQ (reference sequence). The CDR3 coding sequence is TGTGCCAGCAGCTTATTCGGGCGGGTAACCGGCACTGAAGCTTTCTTT. Protein sequence: CASSLFGRVTGTEAFF.

This clone has ten or more counts. V usage is TRBV24-1 and J usage is TRBJ2-2, with a possible D match to TRBD2 (6 bases). Per the germline V gene, CDR1 is KGHDR and CDR2 is SFDVKD. The CDR3 runs to 14 residues. The V gene lost 9 bases and the J gene lost 2 bases, with 12 bases spanning the gap. The CDR3 loop is CATSPAGNTGELFF. CDR3 sequence (DNA): TGTGCCACCTCCCCGGCGGGAAACACCGGGGAGCTGTTTTTT.

This clone was detected only once. The chain uses TRBV6-6 and TRBJ1-4, with 8 positions matching TRBD1. Germline CDR1 MNHNY, CDR2 SVGAGI (reference sequence). The V gene end was trimmed by 2 bases and the J gene end by 11 bases; junction bases not matched to a gene: 4. The CDR3 is made up of 13 amino acids. The CDR3 nucleotides read TGTGCCAGCAGTTACCTGACAGGGGAGAAACTGTTTTTT. Its protein is CASSYLTGEKLFF.

This rearrangement joins TRBV19 to TRBJ2-1, with 8 bases that match TRBD2. J was trimmed by 0 bases and V by 8 bases; bases with no gene match: 3. The length of the CDR3 is 14 residues. CDR1 is LNHDA and CDR2 is SQIVND in the germline V gene (reference sequence). The CDR3 DNA is TGTGCCAGTCGAAGCGGGAGCTCCTACAATGAGCAGTTCTTC. Its protein product is CASRSGSSYNEQFF.

This chain joins TRBV14 and TRBJ2-3, with D possibly matching TRBD2 (7 bases). Germline lookup yields CDR1 SGHDN and CDR2 FVKESK. V was cut by 1 base and J by 8 bases, with 10 bases left in between. The CDR3 has 13 amino acids. The CDR3: CASSQVAGATQYF. CDR3 DNA: TGTGCCAGCAGCCAAGTGGCGGGGGCTACGCAGTATTTT. Drawing the rest from reference TRBV14 and TRBJ2-3, the complete variable domain is EAGVTQFPSHSVIEKGQTVTLRCDPISGHDNLYWYRRVMGKEIKFLLHFVKESKQDESGMPNNRFLAERTGGTYSTLKVQPAELEDSGVYFCASSQVAGATQYFGPGTRLTVL.